The rows below give T cell receptor beta chains drawn from one sample of a study of technical replicates of blood from four donors. Clones were sequenced by immunoSEQ multiplex PCR, and TCRdb holds only the in-frame ones, with some missing. The sample records around 60,000 clones, about 92% being singletons. The sample consisted of PBMCs. The receptors shown here come from a human donor in good health. Some clones in this sample may be carry-over from other donors' samples. Each CDR3 is given with its conserved first and last residue. D genes are given only for firm matches. Not every row has a clone size; where given, it reads once, few, many or a size class.

.	.	TRBJ2-5	TRBV5-1	TGCGCCAGCAGCTTGGACGGGGATCCATACGAGACCCAGTACTTC	CASSLDGDPYETQYF
.	.	TRBJ2-5	TRBV7-9	TGTGCCAGCGCCATTAGCGGCTTCCGAGAGACCCAGTACTTC	CASAISGFRETQYF
.	.	TRBJ2-1	TRBV11-2	TGTGCCAGCAGCTTTCAGGACACCTACAATGAGCAGTTCTTC	CASSFQDTYNEQFF
once	.	TRBJ2-5	TRBV10-1	TGCGCCAGCAGTGATTCCAGGACTGAACAAGAGACCCAGTACTTC	CASSDSRTEQETQYF
few	.	TRBJ2-3	TRBV7-3	TGTGCCAGCAGCTTAAGTGAACAGAGCACAGATACGCAGTATTTT	CASSLSEQSTDTQYF
.	.	TRBJ1-5	TRBV6-1	TGTGCCAGCAGTGCCAGGGGAAATCAGCCCCAGCATTTT	CASSARGNQPQHF
.	.	TRBJ1-3	TRBV14	TGTGCCAGCAGCCGCGCCGGGGTGAAGGGAGACACCATATATTTT	CASSRAGVKGDTIYF
.	TRBD2	TRBJ2-1	TRBV7-9	TGTGCCGGGGGGGGGTTGTTCTTC	CAGGGLFF
.	TRBD2	TRBJ2-3	TRBV5-4	TGTGCCAGCAGCTTATCCGGGGGGACAGATACGCAGTATTTT	CASSLSGGTDTQYF
.	TRBD2	TRBJ2-7	TRBV7-9	TGTGCCAGCAGCTTAGGAGCGGGAGGAGACTACGAGCAGTACTTC	CASSLGAGGDYEQYF
.	.	TRBJ1-1	TRBV5-1	TGCGCCAGCAGCGCAATGGCGGGAGCTGAAGCTTTCTTT	CASSAMAGAEAFF
.	.	TRBJ1-5	TRBV21-1	TGTGCCAGCAGCCGAGGGTCGGACAGGGGTTATCAGCCCCAGCATTTT	CASSRGSDRGYQPQHF
.	.	TRBJ2-3	TRBV7-2	TGTGCCAGCAGCTTAGTGGGGGGGGCCACAGATACGCAGTATTTT	CASSLVGGATDTQYF
.	TRBD1	TRBJ1-1	TRBV7-8	TGTGCCAGCAGCTCCGACCGGTGGACAGGGCAAACATCTTTCTTT	CASSSDRWTGQTSFF
.	TRBD1	TRBJ1-2	TRBV9	TGTGCCAGCAGCTTCGGGGACAGAAATATCTATGGCTACACCTTC	CASSFGDRNIYGYTF
.	.	TRBJ1-4	TRBV9	TGTGCCAGCAGCGTAGGAGGCAGAAATAATGAAAAACTGTTTTTT	CASSVGGRNNEKLFF
.	TRBD2	TRBJ2-5	TRBV10-3	TGTGCCATCAGTGAGCGTCTAGCGGGGGAGACGATGGGAGAGACCCAGTACTTC	CAISERLAGETMGETQYF
.	.	TRBJ1-2	TRBV7-8	TGTGCCAGCAGCTTTCAGGGCGGCCCCTTCTATGGCTACACCTTC	CASSFQGGPFYGYTF
.	TRBD2	TRBJ2-7	TRBV4-1	TGCGCCAGCAGCCAAGTCCCTAGCGGGCAGGACGAGCAGTACTTC	CASSQVPSGQDEQYF
.	TRBD2	TRBJ2-3	TRBV15	TGTGCCACCAGCAGAGATGTGGACTTAAACGGACTAGCGGGAGTCACAGATACGCAGTATTTT	CATSRDVDLNGLAGVTDTQYF
.	.	TRBJ1-1	TRBV19	TGTGCCAGTAGTATTCCGGCAGGACAGTCTGAAGCTTTCTTT	CASSIPAGQSEAFF
.	TRBD2	TRBJ2-3	TRBV7-9	TGTGCCAGCAGCTTTTTCGCGGGAGGAGCGGCAGATACGCAGTATTTT	CASSFFAGGAADTQYF
.	.	TRBJ1-1	TRBV29-1	TGCAGCGTTGAAGTTACCCGGGGTAACACTGAAGCTTTCTTT	CSVEVTRGNTEAFF
.	TRBD2	TRBJ2-1	TRBV2	TGTGCCAGCAGTGAAGACCTAGCGGGAGCCTACAATGAGCAGTTCTTC	CASSEDLAGAYNEQFF
once	TRBD1	TRBJ2-5	TRBV5-4	TGTGCCAGCAGCCCTCGGGACAGGGGTGAGACCCAGTACTTC	CASSPRDRGETQYF
few	TRBD1	TRBJ1-2	TRBV28	TGTGCCAGCACCCCTGGGGACAGAACGTATGGCTACACCTTC	CASTPGDRTYGYTF
.	TRBD1	TRBJ1-1	TRBV4-2	TGTGCCAGCAGCCAAGAGGTCGACAGGGCCACTGAAGCTTTCTTT	CASSQEVDRATEAFF
.	.	TRBJ1-6	TRBV2	TGTGCCACCTCATCCCAGGGGACCACGAATAATTCACCCCTCCACTTT	CATSSQGTTNNSPLHF
.	.	TRBJ2-5	TRBV5-6	TGTGCCAGCAGCTTTGGCGAGGGTAGGGAGACCCAGTACTTC	CASSFGEGRETQYF
once	.	TRBJ1-4	TRBV7-9	TGTGCCAGCAGCCCCGGACAGTTTAATGAAAAACTGTTTTTT	CASSPGQFNEKLFF
.	TRBD1	TRBJ2-7	TRBV2	TGTGCCAGCAAACGACAGGGGGCGATCTACGAGCAGTACTTC	CASKRQGAIYEQYF
.	TRBD2	TRBJ2-2	TRBV4-3	TGCGCCAGCAGCCCCCGTAGTAGCGGGATGATAGTTTCCGGGGAGCTGTTTTTT	CASSPRSSGMIVSGELFF
.	.	TRBJ2-1	TRBV5-1	TGCGCCAGCAGCTTAGGTCCCCCAGGATCCTACAATGAGCAGTTCTTC	CASSLGPPGSYNEQFF
.	.	TRBJ2-7	TRBV7-9	TGTGCCAGCAGCTCAGAGGGCGGTCCCTACGAGCAGTACTTC	CASSSEGGPYEQYF